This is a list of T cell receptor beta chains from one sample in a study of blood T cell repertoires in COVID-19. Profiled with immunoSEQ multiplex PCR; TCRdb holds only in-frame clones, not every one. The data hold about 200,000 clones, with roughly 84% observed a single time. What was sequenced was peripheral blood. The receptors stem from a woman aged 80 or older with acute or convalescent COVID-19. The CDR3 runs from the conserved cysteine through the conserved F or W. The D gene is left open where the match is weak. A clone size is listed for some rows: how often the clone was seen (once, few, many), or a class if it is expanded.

CDR3 protein: CASSSRRGYSPLHF
CDR3 DNA: TGTGCCAGCAGTTCCCGGCGGGGTTATTCACCCCTCCACTTT
clone size: .
D gene: .
J gene: TRBJ1-6
V gene: TRBV6-5

CDR3 protein: CASSVGPREQETQYF
CDR3 DNA: TGCGCCAGCAGCGTGGGCCCAAGGGAGCAAGAGACCCAGTACTTC
clone size: .
D gene: .
J gene: TRBJ2-5
V gene: TRBV5-1

CDR3 protein: CASSSYPTGKHYEQYF
CDR3 DNA: TGTGCCAGCAGCTCCTACCCGACAGGGAAACACTACGAGCAGTACTTC
clone size: .
D gene: TRBD1
J gene: TRBJ2-7
V gene: TRBV7-2

CDR3 protein: CASSLRLAQSTDTQYF
CDR3 DNA: TGTGCCAGCAGCCTTCGGCTAGCCCAAAGCACAGATACGCAGTATTTT
clone size: .
D gene: .
J gene: TRBJ2-3
V gene: TRBV5-4

CDR3 protein: CASSPPPTNQETQYF
CDR3 DNA: TGTGCCAGCTCACCACCTCCGACAAACCAAGAGACCCAGTACTTC
clone size: .
D gene: .
J gene: TRBJ2-5
V gene: TRBV18

CDR3 protein: CAWSSVQETQYF
CDR3 DNA: TGTGCCTGGAGTTCCGTACAAGAGACCCAGTACTTC
clone size: .
D gene: .
J gene: TRBJ2-5
V gene: TRBV30

CDR3 protein: CASSLSGGSGGYTF
CDR3 DNA: TGTGCCAGCAGTCTTTCAGGGGGCTCTGGTGGCTACACCTTC
clone size: .
D gene: TRBD1
J gene: TRBJ1-2
V gene: TRBV27

CDR3 protein: CASTSGTSGTPYSYEQYF
CDR3 DNA: TGCGCCAGCACCTCCGGGACTAGCGGGACCCCCTACTCCTACGAGCAGTACTTC
clone size: .
D gene: TRBD2
J gene: TRBJ2-7
V gene: TRBV10-2

CDR3 protein: CASSGLAEYNEQFF
CDR3 DNA: TGCGCCAGCAGTGGACTAGCGGAATACAATGAGCAGTTCTTC
clone size: .
D gene: TRBD2
J gene: TRBJ2-1
V gene: TRBV4-3

CDR3 protein: CASSKVGQTELSDAGELFF
CDR3 DNA: TGTGCCAGCAGCAAAGTTGGACAAACGGAGCTTTCGGACGCCGGGGAGCTGTTTTTT
clone size: once
D gene: .
J gene: TRBJ2-2
V gene: TRBV21-1

CDR3 protein: CASSLGESTGELFF
CDR3 DNA: TGTGCCAGCAGCCTAGGGGAATCGACCGGGGAGCTGTTTTTT
clone size: .
D gene: .
J gene: TRBJ2-2
V gene: TRBV3-1/TRBV3-2

CDR3 protein: CASSLQGVPPPYEQYF
CDR3 DNA: TGTGCCAGCAGCTTACAGGGCGTCCCTCCTCCCTACGAGCAGTACTTC
clone size: .
D gene: .
J gene: TRBJ2-7
V gene: TRBV7-2

CDR3 protein: CASSSGTGVGTGELFF
CDR3 DNA: TGTGCCAGCAGCTCCGGGACAGGAGTGGGCACCGGGGAGCTGTTTTTT
clone size: .
D gene: TRBD1
J gene: TRBJ2-2
V gene: TRBV7-3

CDR3 protein: CASSLRAGPNTGELFF
CDR3 DNA: TGTGCCAGCAGCTTAAGGGCGGGCCCGAACACCGGGGAGCTGTTTTTT
clone size: .
D gene: .
J gene: TRBJ2-2
V gene: TRBV11-2

CDR3 protein: CASRLGSGSDNEQFF
CDR3 DNA: TGTGCCAGCAGGCTTGGTAGCGGGTCGGACAATGAGCAGTTCTTC
clone size: .
D gene: TRBD2
J gene: TRBJ2-1
V gene: TRBV28

CDR3 protein: CASSGYGRGKNRPQHF
CDR3 DNA: TGTGCCAGCAGTGGATACGGCAGGGGCAAGAATCGGCCCCAGCATTTT
clone size: .
D gene: .
J gene: TRBJ1-5
V gene: TRBV2

CDR3 protein: CASSLVLGPGLGGETQYF
CDR3 DNA: TGTGCCAGCAGCTTGGTGTTGGGTCCGGGACTAGGAGGAGAGACCCAGTACTTC
clone size: .
D gene: TRBD2
J gene: TRBJ2-5
V gene: TRBV5-8

CDR3 protein: CATSQGNSNQPQHF
CDR3 DNA: TGTGCCACCAGTCAGGGTAATAGCAATCAGCCCCAGCATTTT
clone size: .
D gene: .
J gene: TRBJ1-5
V gene: TRBV24-1

CDR3 protein: CASSWDRGTEAFF
CDR3 DNA: TGTGCCAGCAGCTGGGACAGGGGAACTGAAGCTTTCTTT
clone size: few
D gene: TRBD1
J gene: TRBJ1-1
V gene: TRBV7-2

CDR3 protein: CASSNPSGGVYNEQFF
CDR3 DNA: TGTGCCAGTAGTAACCCAAGCGGGGGAGTTTACAATGAGCAGTTCTTC
clone size: once
D gene: TRBD2
J gene: TRBJ2-1
V gene: TRBV19

CDR3 protein: CASSVDYRVNYGYTF
CDR3 DNA: TGTGCCAGCAGCGTTGACTACAGGGTTAACTATGGCTACACCTTC
clone size: .
D gene: .
J gene: TRBJ1-2
V gene: TRBV9

CDR3 protein: CASSFRQGASGANVLTF
CDR3 DNA: TGTGCCAGCAGCTTTAGACAGGGGGCGTCTGGGGCCAACGTCCTGACTTTC
clone size: .
D gene: TRBD1
J gene: TRBJ2-6
V gene: TRBV7-2

CDR3 protein: CASSDSSASDKGTDTQYF
CDR3 DNA: TGCGCCAGCAGTGACTCGAGTGCGAGCGACAAGGGGACAGATACGCAGTATTTT
clone size: .
D gene: .
J gene: TRBJ2-3
V gene: TRBV10-1

CDR3 protein: CASQRQHATNEKLFF
CDR3 DNA: TGTGCCAGCCAGAGACAGCATGCAACTAATGAAAAACTGTTTTTT
clone size: .
D gene: .
J gene: TRBJ1-4
V gene: TRBV2

CDR3 protein: CASSLGGPNYGYTF
CDR3 DNA: TGTGCCAGCAGTTTAGGGGGCCCCAACTATGGCTACACCTTC
clone size: .
D gene: .
J gene: TRBJ1-2
V gene: TRBV28

CDR3 protein: CASSLTPPRAGVTQHF
CDR3 DNA: TGTGCCAGCAGTCTAACCCCCCCCAGGGCTGGAGTGACCCAGCATTTT
clone size: .
D gene: .
J gene: TRBJ1-5
V gene: TRBV2

CDR3 protein: CASSTTAGTSGSYEQYF
CDR3 DNA: TGTGCCAGTAGTACGACGGCGGGGACTAGCGGCTCCTACGAGCAGTACTTC
clone size: .
D gene: TRBD2
J gene: TRBJ2-7
V gene: TRBV19

CDR3 protein: CASSSRQGLSGYTF
CDR3 DNA: TGTGCCAGCAGCTCCAGACAGGGATTGAGTGGCTACACCTTC
clone size: .
D gene: TRBD1
J gene: TRBJ1-2
V gene: TRBV7-2

CDR3 protein: CASSLRGGLANNNEQFF
CDR3 DNA: TGTGCCAGCAGCTTACGAGGAGGCCTAGCTAATAACAATGAGCAGTTCTTC
clone size: once
D gene: .
J gene: TRBJ2-1
V gene: TRBV7-3

CDR3 protein: CASRRLASYNEQFF
CDR3 DNA: TGTGCCAGCAGACGACTAGCATCCTACAATGAGCAGTTCTTC
clone size: few
D gene: TRBD2
J gene: TRBJ2-1
V gene: TRBV7-8

CDR3 protein: CASSQDRGYTEAFF
CDR3 DNA: TGCGCCAGCAGCCAAGACAGGGGCTACACTGAAGCTTTCTTT
clone size: .
D gene: .
J gene: TRBJ1-1
V gene: TRBV4-1

CDR3 protein: CATKETGNNQPQHF
CDR3 DNA: TGTGCCACCAAGGAGACAGGGAACAATCAGCCCCAGCATTTT
clone size: .
D gene: TRBD1
J gene: TRBJ1-5
V gene: TRBV24-1

CDR3 protein: CASSQANRSPLHF
CDR3 DNA: TGTGCCAGCAGCCAAGCAAATCGGTCACCCCTCCACTTT
clone size: .
D gene: .
J gene: TRBJ1-6
V gene: TRBV3-1/TRBV3-2

CDR3 protein: CASSPTGDTYEQYF
CDR3 DNA: TGTGCCAGCTCACCAACAGGAGACACCTACGAGCAGTACTTC
clone size: .
D gene: .
J gene: TRBJ2-7
V gene: TRBV18

CDR3 protein: CASSFQGAFSNQPQHF
CDR3 DNA: TGTGCCAGCAGCTTCCAGGGGGCGTTTAGCAATCAGCCCCAGCATTTT
clone size: .
D gene: TRBD1
J gene: TRBJ1-5
V gene: TRBV5-6

CDR3 protein: CASSVTGTSSYEQYF
CDR3 DNA: TGTGCCAGCAGCGTAACTGGGACTAGCTCCTACGAGCAGTACTTC
clone size: .
D gene: TRBD2
J gene: TRBJ2-7
V gene: TRBV9